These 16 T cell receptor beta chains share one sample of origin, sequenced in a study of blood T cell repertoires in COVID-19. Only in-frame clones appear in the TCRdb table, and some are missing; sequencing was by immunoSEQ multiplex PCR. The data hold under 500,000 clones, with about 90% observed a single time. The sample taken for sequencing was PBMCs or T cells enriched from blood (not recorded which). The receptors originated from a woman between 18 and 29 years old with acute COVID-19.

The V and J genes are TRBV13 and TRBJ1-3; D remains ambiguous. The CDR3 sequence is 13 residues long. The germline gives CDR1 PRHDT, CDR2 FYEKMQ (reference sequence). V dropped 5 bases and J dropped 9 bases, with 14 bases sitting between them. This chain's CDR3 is CASSGVAGSTIYF. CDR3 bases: TGTGCCAGCAGCGGTGTAGCTGGGAGCACCATATATTTT.

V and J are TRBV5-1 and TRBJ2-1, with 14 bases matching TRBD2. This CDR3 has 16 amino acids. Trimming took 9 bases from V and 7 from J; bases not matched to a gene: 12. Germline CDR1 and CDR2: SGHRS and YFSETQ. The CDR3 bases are TGCGCCACCAGGAGGGGACTAGCGGGAGTTTTGAATGAGCAGTTCTTC. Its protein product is CATRRGLAGVLNEQFF.

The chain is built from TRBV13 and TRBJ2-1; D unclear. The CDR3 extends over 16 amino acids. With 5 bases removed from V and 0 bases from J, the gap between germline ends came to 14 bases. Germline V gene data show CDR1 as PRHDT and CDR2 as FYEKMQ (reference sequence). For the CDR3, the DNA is TGTGCCAGCAGCGTTCAATCTTTGAGCTCCTACAATGAGCAGTTCTTC. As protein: CASSVQSLSSYNEQFF.

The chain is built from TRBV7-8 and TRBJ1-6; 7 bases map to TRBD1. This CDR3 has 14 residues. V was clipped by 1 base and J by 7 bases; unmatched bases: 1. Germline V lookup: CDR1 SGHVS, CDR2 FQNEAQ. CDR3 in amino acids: CASSLDRGNSPLHF. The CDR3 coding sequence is TGTGCCAGCAGCTTAGACAGGGGCAATTCACCCCTCCACTTT.

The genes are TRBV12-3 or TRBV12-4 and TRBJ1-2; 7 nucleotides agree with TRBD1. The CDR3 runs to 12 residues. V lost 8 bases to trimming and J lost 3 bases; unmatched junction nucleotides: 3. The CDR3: CASRTGDYGYTF. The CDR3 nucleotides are TGTGCCAGCCGCACAGGGGACTATGGCTACACCTTC.

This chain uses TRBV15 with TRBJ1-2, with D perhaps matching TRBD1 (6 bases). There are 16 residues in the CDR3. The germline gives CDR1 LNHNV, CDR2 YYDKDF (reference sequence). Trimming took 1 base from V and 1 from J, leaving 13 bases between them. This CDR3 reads CATSRAMGHDNYGYTF. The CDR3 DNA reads TGTGCCACCAGCAGAGCGATGGGACATGATAACTATGGCTACACCTTC.

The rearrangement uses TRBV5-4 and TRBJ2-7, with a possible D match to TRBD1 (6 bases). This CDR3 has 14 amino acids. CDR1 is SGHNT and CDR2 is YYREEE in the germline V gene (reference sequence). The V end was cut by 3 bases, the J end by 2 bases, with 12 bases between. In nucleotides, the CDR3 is TGTGCCAGCAGCTCAAATCAGGGGCCCTACGAGCAGTACTTC. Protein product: CASSSNQGPYEQYF.

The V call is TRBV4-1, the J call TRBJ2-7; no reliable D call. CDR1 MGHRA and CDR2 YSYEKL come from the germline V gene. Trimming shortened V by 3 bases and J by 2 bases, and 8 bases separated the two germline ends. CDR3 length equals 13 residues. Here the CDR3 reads CASSQAKTYEQYF. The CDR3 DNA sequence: TGCGCCAGCAGCCAGGCCAAGACCTACGAGCAGTACTTC.

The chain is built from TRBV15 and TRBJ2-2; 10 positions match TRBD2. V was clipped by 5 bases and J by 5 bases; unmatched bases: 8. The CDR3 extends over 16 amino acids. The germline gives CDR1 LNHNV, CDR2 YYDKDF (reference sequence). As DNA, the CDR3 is TGTGCCACCAGCCGCAAGCGGGAGGGAGGAACCGGGGAGCTGTTTTTT. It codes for CATSRKREGGTGELFF.

The CDR3 here is CASSFTSGRWQEQYF. The CDR3, as DNA: TGTGCCAGCAGTTTCACTAGCGGGAGATGGCAAGAGCAGTACTTC. J is TRBJ2-7 and V is TRBV28; 11 nucleotides match TRBD2. The germline V gene encodes CDR1 MDHEN and CDR2 SYDVKM. The CDR3 is 15 amino acids. Trimming cost V 3 bases and J 7 bases; bases outside gene matches: 8.

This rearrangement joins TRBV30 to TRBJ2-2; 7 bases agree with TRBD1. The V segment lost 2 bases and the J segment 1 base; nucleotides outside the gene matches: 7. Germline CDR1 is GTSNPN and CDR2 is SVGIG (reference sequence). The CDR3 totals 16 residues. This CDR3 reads CAWSPLTGLNTGELFF. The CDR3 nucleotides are TGTGCCTGGAGTCCGTTGACAGGGCTGAACACCGGGGAGCTGTTTTTT.

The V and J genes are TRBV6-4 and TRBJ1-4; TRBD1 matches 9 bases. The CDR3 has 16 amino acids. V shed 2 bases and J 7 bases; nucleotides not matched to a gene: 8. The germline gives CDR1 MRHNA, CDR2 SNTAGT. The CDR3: CASSDPKQGAGEKLFF. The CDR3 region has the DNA TGTGCCAGCAGTGACCCGAAACAGGGGGCCGGTGAAAAACTGTTTTTT.

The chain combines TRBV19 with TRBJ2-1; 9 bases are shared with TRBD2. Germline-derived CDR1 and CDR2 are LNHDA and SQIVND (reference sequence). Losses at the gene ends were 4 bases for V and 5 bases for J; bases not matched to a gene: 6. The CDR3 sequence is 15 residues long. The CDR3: CASSTERGVNNEQFF. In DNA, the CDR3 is TGTGCCAGTAGTACGGAGCGGGGGGTAAACAATGAGCAGTTCTTC.

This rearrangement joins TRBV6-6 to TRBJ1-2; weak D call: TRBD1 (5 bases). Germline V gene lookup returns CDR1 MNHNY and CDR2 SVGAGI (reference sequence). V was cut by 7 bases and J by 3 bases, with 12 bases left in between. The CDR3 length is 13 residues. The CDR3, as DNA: TGTGCCAGCACGTTACAGGTCGACTATGGCTACACCTTC. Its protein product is CASTLQVDYGYTF.

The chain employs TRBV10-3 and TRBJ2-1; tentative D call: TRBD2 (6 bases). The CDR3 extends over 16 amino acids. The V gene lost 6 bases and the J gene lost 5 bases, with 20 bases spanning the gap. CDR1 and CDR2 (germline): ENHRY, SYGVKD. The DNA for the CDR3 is TGTGCCATCAGGGTTACCCGGGACTGGGGTGACAATGAGCAGTTCTTC. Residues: CAIRVTRDWGDNEQFF.

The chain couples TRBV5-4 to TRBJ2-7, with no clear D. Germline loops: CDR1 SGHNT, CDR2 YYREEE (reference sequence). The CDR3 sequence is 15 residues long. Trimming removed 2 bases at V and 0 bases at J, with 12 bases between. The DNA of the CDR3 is TGTGCCAGCAGCTTCGCCGGCGGTAGCTCCTACGAGCAGTACTTC. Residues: CASSFAGGSSYEQYF.